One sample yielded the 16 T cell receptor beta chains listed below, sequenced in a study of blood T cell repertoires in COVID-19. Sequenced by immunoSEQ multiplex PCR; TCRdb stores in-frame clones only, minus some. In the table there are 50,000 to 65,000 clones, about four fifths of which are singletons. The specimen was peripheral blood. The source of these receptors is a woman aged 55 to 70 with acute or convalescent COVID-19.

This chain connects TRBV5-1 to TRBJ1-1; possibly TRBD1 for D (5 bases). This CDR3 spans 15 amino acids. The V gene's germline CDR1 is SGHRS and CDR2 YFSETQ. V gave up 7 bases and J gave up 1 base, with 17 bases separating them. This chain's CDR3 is CASSSSTARNTEAFF. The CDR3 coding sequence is TGCGCCAGCTCATCTTCGACAGCCAGGAACACTGAAGCTTTCTTT.

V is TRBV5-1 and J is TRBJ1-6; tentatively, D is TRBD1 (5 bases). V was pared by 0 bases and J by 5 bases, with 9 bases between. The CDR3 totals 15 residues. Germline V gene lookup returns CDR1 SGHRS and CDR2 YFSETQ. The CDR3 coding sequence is TGCGCCAGCAGCTTGGATCAGGGTAATAATTCACCCCTCCACTTT. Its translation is CASSLDQGNNSPLHF.

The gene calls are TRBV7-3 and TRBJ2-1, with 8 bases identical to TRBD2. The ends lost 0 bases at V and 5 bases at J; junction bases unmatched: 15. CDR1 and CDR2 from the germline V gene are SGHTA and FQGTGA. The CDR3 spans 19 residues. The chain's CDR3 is CASSLTPTALAGGDNEQFF. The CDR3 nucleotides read TGTGCCAGCAGCTTAACGCCCACCGCCTTGGCGGGGGGTGACAATGAGCAGTTCTTC.

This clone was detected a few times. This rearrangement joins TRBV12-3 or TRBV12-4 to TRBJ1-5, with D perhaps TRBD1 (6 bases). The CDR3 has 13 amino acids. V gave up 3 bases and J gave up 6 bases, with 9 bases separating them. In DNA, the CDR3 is TGTGCCAGCAGTTTGGGGGGGGCTCAGCCCCAGCATTTT. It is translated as CASSLGGAQPQHF.

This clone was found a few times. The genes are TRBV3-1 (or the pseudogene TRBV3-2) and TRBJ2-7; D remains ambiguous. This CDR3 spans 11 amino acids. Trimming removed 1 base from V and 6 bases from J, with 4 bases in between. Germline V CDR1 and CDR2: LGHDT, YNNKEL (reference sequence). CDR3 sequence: CASSQAGEQYF. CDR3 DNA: TGTGCCAGCAGCCAAGCCGGCGAGCAGTACTTC.

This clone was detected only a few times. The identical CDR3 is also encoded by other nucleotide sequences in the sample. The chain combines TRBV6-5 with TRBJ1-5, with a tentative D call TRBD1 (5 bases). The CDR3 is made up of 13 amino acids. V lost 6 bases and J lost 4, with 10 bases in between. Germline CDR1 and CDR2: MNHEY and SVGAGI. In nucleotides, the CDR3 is TGTGCCAGCAGGGGGCCAGGGAATCAGCCCCAGCATTTT. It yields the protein CASRGPGNQPQHF.

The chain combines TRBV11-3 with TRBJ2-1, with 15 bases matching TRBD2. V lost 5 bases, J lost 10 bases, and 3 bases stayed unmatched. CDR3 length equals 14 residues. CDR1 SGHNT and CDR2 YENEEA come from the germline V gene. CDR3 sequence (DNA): TGTGCCAGCAGCACCGGGACTAGCGGGAGGGAGCAGTTCTTC. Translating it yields CASSTGTSGREQFF.

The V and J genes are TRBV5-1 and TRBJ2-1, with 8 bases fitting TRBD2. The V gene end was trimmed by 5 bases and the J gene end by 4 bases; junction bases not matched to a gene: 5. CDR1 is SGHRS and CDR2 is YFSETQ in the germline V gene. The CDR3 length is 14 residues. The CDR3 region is CASSTAGGYNEQFF. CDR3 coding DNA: TGCGCCAGCAGTACTGCGGGGGGTTACAATGAGCAGTTCTTC.

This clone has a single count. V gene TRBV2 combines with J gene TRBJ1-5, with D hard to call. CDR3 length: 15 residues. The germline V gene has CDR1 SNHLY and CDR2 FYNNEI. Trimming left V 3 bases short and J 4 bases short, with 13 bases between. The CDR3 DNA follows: TGTGCCAGCAGTGATTGGGCCCCTCGGAATCAGCCCCAGCATTTT. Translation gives CASSDWAPRNQPQHF.

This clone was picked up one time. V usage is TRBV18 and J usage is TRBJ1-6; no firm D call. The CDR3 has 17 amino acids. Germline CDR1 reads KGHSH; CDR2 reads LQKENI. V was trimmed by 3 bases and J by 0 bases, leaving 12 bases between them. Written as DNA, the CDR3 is TGTGCCAGCTCACCCGGGAGGCGGAGCTCCTATAATTCACCCCTCCACTTT. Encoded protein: CASSPGRRSSYNSPLHF.

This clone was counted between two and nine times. This CDR3 reads CASSQDRGNTEAFF. The CDR3 nucleotides read TGTGCCAGCAGCCAAGATCGGGGAAACACTGAAGCTTTCTTT. The chain is built from TRBV14 and TRBJ1-1; unclear D gene. This CDR3 is built from 14 residues. CDR1 SGHDN and CDR2 FVKESK come from the germline V gene. Trimming pared 0 bases from V and 2 bases from J, leaving 7 bases between.

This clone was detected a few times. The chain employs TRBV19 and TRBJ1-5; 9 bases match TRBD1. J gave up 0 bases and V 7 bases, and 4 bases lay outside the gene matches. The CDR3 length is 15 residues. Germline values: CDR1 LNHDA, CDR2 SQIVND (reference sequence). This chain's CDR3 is CASTDRGVSNQPQHF. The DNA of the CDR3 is TGTGCCAGTACGGACAGGGGTGTTAGCAATCAGCCCCAGCATTTT. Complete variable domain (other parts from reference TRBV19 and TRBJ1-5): DGGITQSPKYLFRKEGQNVTLSCEQNLNHDAMYWYRQDPGQGLRLIYYSQIVNDFQKGDIAEGYSVSREKKESFPLTVTSAQKNPTAFYLCASTDRGVSNQPQHFGDGTRLSIL.

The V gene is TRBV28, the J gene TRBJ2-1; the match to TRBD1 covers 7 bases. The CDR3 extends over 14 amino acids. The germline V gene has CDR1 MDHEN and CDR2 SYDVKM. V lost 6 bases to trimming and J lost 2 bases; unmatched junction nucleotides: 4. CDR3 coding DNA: TGTGCCAGCAGCTGGACAGGACCCTACAATGAGCAGTTCTTC. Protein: CASSWTGPYNEQFF.

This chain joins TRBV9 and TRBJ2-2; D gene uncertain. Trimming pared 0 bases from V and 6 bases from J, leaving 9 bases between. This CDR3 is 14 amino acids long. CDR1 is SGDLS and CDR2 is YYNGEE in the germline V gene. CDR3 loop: CASSVGVLAGELFF. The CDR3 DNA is TGTGCCAGCAGCGTAGGAGTCCTCGCCGGGGAGCTGTTTTTT.

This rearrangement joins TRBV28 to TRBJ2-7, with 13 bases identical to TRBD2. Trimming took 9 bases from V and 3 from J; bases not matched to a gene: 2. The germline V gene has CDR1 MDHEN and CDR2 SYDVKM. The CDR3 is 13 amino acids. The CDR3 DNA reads TGTGCCAGTGGACTAGCGGGAGACTACGAGCAGTACTTC. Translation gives CASGLAGDYEQYF.

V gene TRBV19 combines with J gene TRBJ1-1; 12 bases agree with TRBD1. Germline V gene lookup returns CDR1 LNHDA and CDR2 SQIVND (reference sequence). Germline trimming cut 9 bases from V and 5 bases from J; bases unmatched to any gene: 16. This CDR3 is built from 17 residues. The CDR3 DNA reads TGTGCCAGAGCCTATTGGCGGGACAGGGGGCGAAGGACTGAAGCTTTCTTT. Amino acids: CARAYWRDRGRRTEAFF.